The 10 T cell receptor beta chains given below trace back to one sample, sequenced in a study of somatic mutations in cytotoxic T cells in rheumatoid arthritis. TCRdb keeps only in-frame clones here, not all; method: immunoSEQ multiplex PCR. Found here are roughly 15,000 clones, 78% of them singletons; the top ten hold roughly a sixth. Sample: CD8+ T cells sorted from blood. Receptors were obtained from an adult with rheumatoid arthritis.

CDR3 in DNA: TGCGCCAGCAGCCAAGAGCGGGGGGCCCACAATAATGAGCAGTTCTTC. Translation: CASSQERGAHNNEQFF. The rearrangement uses TRBV4-1 and TRBJ2-1; the match to TRBD2 covers 8 bases. V lost 0 bases, J lost 7 bases, and 8 bases stayed unmatched. The germline gives CDR1 MGHRA, CDR2 YSYEKL. The CDR3 totals 16 residues.

This chain uses TRBV7-6 with TRBJ1-5; the D gene is possibly TRBD1 (6 bases). The CDR3 contains 17 residues. Trimming pared 1 base from V and 1 base from J, leaving 14 bases between. Germline CDR1 is SGHVS and CDR2 is FNYEAQ. The CDR3 nucleotides read TGTGCCAGCAGCTTAGTAGGGGGGATTCAGAGCAATCAGCCCCAGCATTTT. Translated: CASSLVGGIQSNQPQHF.

CDR3 in DNA: TGTGCCAGCAGCAGTACGGATATGGGACTAGCGGGGGAGCAGTTCTTC. It encodes CASSSTDMGLAGEQFF. J is TRBJ2-1 and V is TRBV7-9; 13 bases fit TRBD2. Per germline, CDR1 SEHNR and CDR2 FQNEAQ (reference sequence). This CDR3 is built from 16 residues. With 5 bases clipped from V and 10 bases from J, the junction kept 11 bases outside the gene matches.

CDR3 loop: CASSVERGFAYNSPLHF. The CDR3 region has the DNA TGTGCCAGCAGCGTGGAAAGGGGGTTCGCCTATAATTCACCCCTCCACTTT. The rearrangement joins TRBV9 to TRBJ1-6, with D perhaps matching TRBD1 (6 bases). Trimming took 2 bases from V and 2 from J, leaving 14 bases between them. Looked up from germline, CDR1 is SGDLS and CDR2 is YYNGEE. This CDR3 comprises 17 residues. The full variable domain, in which reference TRBV9 and TRBJ1-6 provide the parts outside the CDR3, is DSGVTQTPKHLITATGQRVTLRCSPRSGDLSVYWYQQSLDQGLQFLIQYYNGEERAKGNILERFSAQQFPDLHSELNLSSLELGDSALYFCASSVERGFAYNSPLHFGNGTRLTVT.

The chain combines TRBV27 with TRBJ2-1; 8 bases align to TRBD1. V was pared by 5 bases and J by 2 bases, with 5 bases of the junction left unmatched. The CDR3 is 15 residues long. The germline V gene encodes CDR1 MNHEY and CDR2 SMNVEV (reference sequence). The CDR3 region is CASSLGTGPYNEQFF. CDR3 coding DNA: TGTGCCAGCAGTCTCGGGACAGGACCCTACAATGAGCAGTTCTTC.

The rearrangement links TRBV4-1 to TRBJ1-2; TRBD1 is a possible D gene (5 bases). The length of the CDR3 is 13 residues. With 4 bases removed from V and 8 bases from J, the gap between germline ends came to 14 bases. Germline assignment: CDR1 MGHRA and CDR2 YSYEKL. The CDR3 DNA follows: TGCGCCAGCAGCCCACTCGGGGGAGGGGGCTACACCTTC. Protein sequence: CASSPLGGGGYTF.

J is TRBJ1-5 and V is TRBV5-5; no firm D call. This CDR3 is built from 13 residues. Germline lookup yields CDR1 SGHKS and CDR2 YYEKEE (reference sequence). V lost 2 bases to trimming and J lost 4 bases, with 7 bases between them. CDR3 residues: CASSFFQNQPQHF. CDR3 coding DNA: TGTGCCAGCAGCTTCTTCCAAAATCAGCCCCAGCATTTT.

This clone showed up just once. V usage is TRBV5-5 and J usage is TRBJ2-7, with 8 bases lining up with TRBD1. The CDR3 totals 14 residues. The germline V gene has CDR1 SGHKS and CDR2 YYEKEE (reference sequence). After removal of 4 bases from V and 1 base from J, the junction contained 4 bases not matched to a gene. CDR3 residues: CASSQGQVSYEQYF. CDR3 coding DNA: TGTGCCAGCAGCCAGGGACAGGTTTCCTACGAGCAGTACTTC.

The chain recombines TRBV27 with TRBJ2-1; D is possibly TRBD1 (6 bases). CDR1 and CDR2 from the germline V gene are MNHEY and SMNVEV (reference sequence). The germline V and J ends were trimmed by 6 bases and 6 bases, with 15 bases remaining between them. The CDR3 length is 14 residues. The CDR3 sequence is CASSVTGTSNEQFF. Here the CDR3 DNA reads TGTGCCAGCAGCGTCACCGGGACAAGCAATGAGCAGTTCTTC.

The J gene is TRBJ2-1, the V gene TRBV7-6, with 9 nucleotides matching TRBD2. The germline V gene has CDR1 SGHVS and CDR2 FNYEAQ. The CDR3 is 17 residues long. V lost 5 bases to trimming and J lost 3 bases; unmatched junction nucleotides: 11. The CDR3 DNA reads TGTGCCAGCAGCGGACTGGGAAGCGGGGGGAACTACAATGAGCAGTTCTTC. Protein: CASSGLGSGGNYNEQFF.